A single sample gave rise to the 9 T cell receptor beta chains below, sequenced in a study of T cell responses to AZD1222 COVID-19 vaccine. Produced via immunoSEQ multiplex PCR; TCRdb's table is partial and in-frame only. This sample yields around 120,000 clones, of which about nine tenths are seen a single time; 7% to 8% belongs to the top ten. The sample in question was peripheral blood, obtained on day 0 of AZD1222 vaccination. These receptors all come from an adult in good health.

The rearrangement links TRBV2 to TRBJ2-7; D is ambiguous. The CDR3 contains 13 residues. CDR1 and CDR2 from the germline V gene are SNHLY and FYNNEI. Trimming shortened V by 6 bases and J by 7 bases, and 16 bases separated the two germline ends. The CDR3 sequence is CASRREAAREQYF. The CDR3 DNA reads TGTGCCAGCAGACGTGAGGCCGCCCGGGAGCAGTACTTC. Drawing the rest from reference TRBV2 and TRBJ2-7, the complete variable domain is EPEVTQTPSHQVTQMGQEVILRCVPISNHLYFYWYRQILGQKVEFLVSFYNNEISEKSEIFDDQFSVERPDGSNFTLKIRSTKLEDSAMYFCASRREAAREQYFGPGTRLTVT.

The V gene is TRBV18, the J gene TRBJ2-7; D ambiguous. Per the germline V gene, CDR1 is KGHSH and CDR2 is LQKENI. V was clipped by 2 bases and J by 0 bases, with 8 bases between them. The CDR3 is 14 amino acids. The CDR3 sequence is CASSPVLGSYEQYF. DNA for the CDR3: TGTGCCAGCTCACCAGTCTTGGGCTCCTACGAGCAGTACTTC. The full variable domain, its missing parts supplied by reference TRBV18 and TRBJ2-7, is NAGVMQNPRHLVRRRGQEARLRCSPMKGHSHVYWYRQLPEEGLKFMVYLQKENIIDESGMPKERFSAEFPKEGPSILRIQQVVRGDSAAYFCASSPVLGSYEQYFGPGTRLTVT.

The chain links TRBV12-3 or TRBV12-4 to TRBJ2-7, with TRBD1 identical over 7 bases. CDR3 length equals 12 residues. The V segment lost 5 bases and the J segment 6 bases; nucleotides outside the gene matches: 4. The CDR3: CASSPRQGEQYF. The CDR3 DNA reads TGTGCCAGCAGTCCTAGACAGGGCGAGCAGTACTTC.

The table lists this clone with a few counts. This sequence joins TRBV18 and TRBJ1-5; D is possibly TRBD1 (5 bases). The length of the CDR3 is 13 residues. The V end lost 6 bases, the J end lost 7 bases, and 13 bases lay between the germline ends. CDR1 KGHSH and CDR2 LQKENI come from the germline V gene. The DNA of the CDR3 is TGTGCCAGCTCCTTGCAGGGTGAACAGCCCCAGCATTTT. Amino acid sequence: CASSLQGEQPQHF.

The V call is TRBV7-9, the J call TRBJ2-7, with D possibly matching TRBD2 (6 bases). Germline CDR1 and CDR2: SEHNR and FQNEAQ (reference sequence). The CDR3 is made up of 15 amino acids. V dropped 5 bases and J dropped 6 bases, with 20 bases sitting between them. This chain's CDR3 is CASSGWGDSPLEQYF. As DNA, the CDR3 is TGTGCCAGCAGCGGCTGGGGGGACTCGCCCCTCGAGCAGTACTTC.

V usage is TRBV10-1 and J usage is TRBJ2-7, with D unresolved. CDR3 length: 13 residues. Germline lookup yields CDR1 WNHNN and CDR2 SYGVQD (reference sequence). V lost 4 bases and J 6 bases, leaving 13 bases between the germline ends. Here the CDR3 DNA reads TGCGCCAGCAGTGCCACCTCCTTTGGCGAGCAGTACTTC. Encoded protein: CASSATSFGEQYF.

CDR3 amino acids: CASSRWVAAGVNTDTQYF. The CDR3 nucleotides read TGTGCCAGTAGTAGGTGGGTGGCAGCGGGAGTTAACACAGATACGCAGTATTTT. This rearrangement joins TRBV19 to TRBJ2-3; TRBD2 matches 8 bases. CDR3 length: 18 residues. Germline CDR1 LNHDA, CDR2 SQIVND (reference sequence). Trimming cost V 4 bases and J 2 bases; bases outside gene matches: 14.

The DNA of the CDR3 is TGTGCCAGCAGCGCTGGCCTAGCGGGGACAACAGATACGCAGTATTTT. This translates into CASSAGLAGTTDTQYF. V gene TRBV28 combines with J gene TRBJ2-3, with 9 bases fitting TRBD2. Losses at the gene ends were 6 bases for V and 3 bases for J; bases not matched to a gene: 10. Germline-derived CDR1 and CDR2 are MDHEN and SYDVKM. The CDR3 is made up of 16 amino acids.

This chain connects TRBV20-1 to TRBJ1-2; no clear D. Germline V gives CDR1 DFQATT, CDR2 SNEGSKA (reference sequence). Trimming removed 7 bases from V and 4 bases from J, with 4 bases in between. This CDR3 has 9 amino acids. CDR3 nucleotides: TGCAGTGTTGGCTATGGCTACACCTTC. Encoded protein: CSVGYGYTF.